These T cell receptor beta chains were read from a single sample in a study of Graves' ophthalmopathy and Graves' hyperthyroidism. TCRdb re-called the multiplex PCR reads with MiXCR, one entry per CDR3 protein. The table shows about 550,000 distinct CDR3 sequences, with 35% to 40% occurring only once. The sample comprised peripheral blood or thyroid tissue (not recorded which). These receptors all stem from an adult man with Graves' hyperthyroidism. The CDR3 runs from the conserved cysteine through the conserved F or W. A D gene is named only where the DNA matches it firmly. Size values are once, few and many counts, or a class for expanded clones, and some rows have none.

V gene	clone size	D gene	J gene	CDR3 DNA	CDR3 protein
TRBV7-9	.	TRBD2	TRBJ2-3	TGTGCCAGCAGCGTAGGGTTCCTAGCGGGGGGGCGGTTTTCGAGGCCAGATACGCAGTATTTT	CASSVGFLAGGRFSRPDTQYF
TRBV4-1	few	.	TRBJ1-3	TGCGCCAGCAGCCAAGATAGGGGTAGAGGGGCTGGAAACACCATATATTTT	CASSQDRGRGAGNTIYF
TRBV7-2	many	TRBD2	TRBJ2-2	TGTGCCAGCAGCTTATTTTCGCTAGCGGGGGTTAACACCGGGGAGCTGTTTTTT	CASSLFSLAGVNTGELFF
TRBV20-1	many	TRBD1	TRBJ1-2	TGCAGTGCTAGAGCAGGACAGGGATATGGCTACACCTTC	CSARAGQGYGYTF
TRBV7-2	.	TRBD1	TRBJ1-2	TGTGCCAGCAGCTTCGGGACAGAACCTCTGGTTTATGGCTACACCTTC	CASSFGTEPLVYGYTF
TRBV20-1	.	.	TRBJ1-2	TGCAGGGGGGGACCGGAAAACTATGGCTACACCTTC	CRGGPENYGYTF
TRBV29-1	.	TRBD1	TRBJ2-3	TGCAGCGTTGAAACAGGGGGCGGGACAGATACGCAGTATTTT	CSVETGGGTDTQYF
TRBV29-1	.	.	TRBJ2-2	TGCAGCGTGGGGGTCCCAACCGGGACACAGAACACCGGGGAGCTGTTTTTT	CSVGVPTGTQNTGELFF
TRBV9	.	.	TRBJ2-2	TGTGCCAGCAGCCATACGACCGGGGAGCTGTTTTTT	CASSHTTGELFF
TRBV20-1	many	TRBD1	TRBJ1-1	TGCAGTGCTAGACCTGGACAGGGTCCCTTGGGCACTGAAGCTTTCTTT	CSARPGQGPLGTEAFF
TRBV19	many	TRBD2	TRBJ2-5	TGTGCCAGTAGTGATCTAGCGGGAGTCCGGGAGACCCAGTACTTC	CASSDLAGVRETQYF
TRBV10-3	few	TRBD2	TRBJ2-3	TGTGCCATCAGCCGACTAGCGGGAGGGTCAGATACGCAGTATTTT	CAISRLAGGSDTQYF
TRBV10-3	.	TRBD1	TRBJ1-6	TGTGCCATCAGAGCGGGACAGGGGGCATATTCACCCCTCCACTTT	CAIRAGQGAYSPLHF
TRBV11-2	many	.	TRBJ2-7	TGTGCCAGCAGCTTACCAAGGGGCGAGCAGTACTTC	CASSLPRGEQYF
TRBV19	.	TRBD1	TRBJ1-2	TGTGCCAGTAGTATTATGGCAGGGGGTGTCTATGGCTACACCTTC	CASSIMAGGVYGYTF
TRBV24-1	many	.	TRBJ2-7	TGTGCCACCAGTGATGCTCCGTGGAGTGAGCAGTACTTC	CATSDAPWSEQYF
TRBV7-9	.	TRBD1	TRBJ2-7	TGTGCCAGCAGCAGGACAGGGGACTGGCGGGACAATGAGCAGTACTTC	CASSRTGDWRDNEQYF
TRBV7-3	many	.	TRBJ2-7	TGTGCCAGCAGCTCGCCCGCGGTCACCTCCTACGAGCAGTACTTC	CASSSPAVTSYEQYF
TRBV20-1	.	.	TRBJ2-3	TGCAGTGCTAGGTTCACAGATACGCAGTATTTT	CSARFTDTQYF
TRBV10-2	.	.	TRBJ2-7	TGCGCCAGCAGTGAGTTCTCGACGGGCTACGAGCAGTACTTC	CASSEFSTGYEQYF
TRBV7-2	.	.	TRBJ2-5	TGTGCCAGCAGCCCATGGACAGGAGGGCAAGAGACCCAGTACTTC	CASSPWTGGQETQYF
TRBV28	.	.	TRBJ1-1	TGTGCCAGCAGCTTCAGGGTGACGGGTGAAGCTTTCTTT	CASSFRVTGEAFF
TRBV5-1	many	.	TRBJ1-1	TGCGCCAGCAGCTCCCACAGGGTTTCGTGGAACACTGAAGCTTTCTTT	CASSSHRVSWNTEAFF
TRBV7-9	many	.	TRBJ1-5	TGTGCCAGCTCCCGGGGGCAGGGTCAGCCCCAGCATTTT	CASSRGQGQPQHF
TRBV19	.	.	TRBJ1-2	TGTGCCAGTAGTATAGCGGCAGGGACGGGGGATGGCTACACCTTC	CASSIAAGTGDGYTF